These 23 T cell receptor beta chains originate from one sample sequenced in a study of OX40 agonist ivuxolimab in advanced cancers. The method was immunoSEQ multiplex PCR; TCRdb's version includes in-frame clones alone and lacks a portion of them. This table has 60,000 to 85,000 clones, nearly 95% appearing once. The sample consisted of CD4+ or CD8+ T cells sorted from blood, taken in a trial of the OX40 agonist ivuxolimab. Receptors originate from an adult with an advanced solid tumor such as melanoma, head and neck, liver or kidney cancer.

The CDR3 sequence: CASSPGTVVMNTEAFF. The CDR3 coding sequence is TGTGCCAGCTCACCCGGGACAGTTGTCATGAACACTGAAGCTTTCTTT. The chain recombines TRBV18 with TRBJ1-1; 7 bases are a match to TRBD1. Losses at the gene ends were 3 bases for V and 0 bases for J; bases not matched to a gene: 7. CDR1 and CDR2 (germline): KGHSH, LQKENI. The CDR3 contains 16 residues.

The rearrangement links TRBV15 to TRBJ1-5, with a tentative D call TRBD1 (6 bases). Trimming took off 3 bases at V and 3 bases at J, with 15 bases between the two ends. The CDR3 is 16 residues long. The germline V gene has CDR1 LNHNV and CDR2 YYDKDF (reference sequence). CDR3 DNA: TGTGCCACCAGCAGGAGGCACAGGGCGGACAATCAGCCCCAGCATTTT. This gives the protein CATSRRHRADNQPQHF.

This clone was detected only once. V gene TRBV27 combines with J gene TRBJ2-6; D is possibly TRBD1 or TRBD2 (5 bases each). The CDR3 consists of 16 residues. Germline V gives CDR1 MNHEY, CDR2 SMNVEV (reference sequence). Trimming pared 1 base from V and 1 base from J, leaving 8 bases between. The CDR3 DNA follows: TGTGCCAGCAGTTTATATGGGGGATCTGGGGCCAACGTCCTGACTTTC. Translated, it gives CASSLYGGSGANVLTF.

This clone was observed a single time. The chain couples TRBV4-3 to TRBJ2-3; D gene unclear. V lost 1 base, J lost 0 bases, and 17 bases lay in between. CDR1 LGHNA and CDR2 YSLEER come from the germline V gene. The CDR3 is made up of 18 amino acids. The CDR3 coding sequence is TGCGCCAGCAGCCAAGGGGTGAACAGTCTCACTAGCACAGATACGCAGTATTTT. Its protein is CASSQGVNSLTSTDTQYF.

The genes are TRBV4-3 and TRBJ2-5; 12 positions match TRBD2. The germline V gene has CDR1 LGHNA and CDR2 YSLEER. V lost 0 bases and J lost 3; bases outside the gene matches: 14. The CDR3 has 20 amino acids. As DNA, the CDR3 is TGCGCCAGCAGCCAAGAGATCCCTCCTCGACTAGCGGGGGACAAAGAGACCCAGTACTTC. This translates into CASSQEIPPRLAGDKETQYF.

The rearrangement uses TRBV4-3 and TRBJ1-2; 7 bases map to TRBD1. Germline V lookup: CDR1 LGHNA, CDR2 YSLEER. J gave up 5 bases and V 4 bases, and 31 bases lay outside the gene matches. This CDR3 comprises 22 residues. The CDR3 reads CASSPGPDFYRGPDTKAYGYTF. The CDR3 region has the DNA TGCGCCAGCAGCCCGGGCCCCGATTTCTACAGGGGACCAGATACCAAAGCTTATGGCTACACCTTC.

This chain uses TRBV6-1 with TRBJ1-2; 8 bases align to TRBD1. The CDR3 is 13 residues long. Germline V CDR1 and CDR2: MNHNS, SASEGT. With 11 bases clipped from V and 5 bases from J, the junction kept 10 bases outside the gene matches. CDR3 residues: CAGGGQDSYGYTF. In DNA, the CDR3 is TGTGCCGGTGGGGGACAGGATTCTTATGGCTACACCTTC.

The gene calls are TRBV19 and TRBJ2-1; TRBD2 is a possible D gene (5 bases). CDR1 is LNHDA and CDR2 is SQIVND in the germline V gene (reference sequence). V dropped 5 bases and J dropped 3 bases, with 14 bases sitting between them. The CDR3 totals 15 residues. The CDR3 DNA is TGTGCCAGTAGTCCAGCGGAGTGGGGCTACAATGAGCAGTTCTTC. Protein sequence: CASSPAEWGYNEQFF.

The chain employs TRBV14 and TRBJ2-3, with unresolved D. CDR3 length: 14 amino acids. Germline CDR1 reads SGHDN; CDR2 reads FVKESK. Trimming pared 1 base from V and 4 bases from J, leaving 9 bases between. As DNA, the CDR3 is TGTGCCAGCAGCCAAGTTTTATGGTCAGATACGCAGTATTTT. It encodes CASSQVLWSDTQYF.

The chain joins TRBV4-1 to TRBJ1-1, with D possibly being TRBD1 (6 bases). The CDR3 length is 14 residues. From germline, CDR1 is MGHRA and CDR2 YSYEKL. Trimming left V 4 bases short and J 1 base short, with 10 bases between. The CDR3 DNA reads TGCGCCAGCAGCCCGGACAGATCGAACACTGAAGCTTTCTTT. Its protein product is CASSPDRSNTEAFF.

J is TRBJ2-3 and V is TRBV4-1; no clear D gene. V lost 1 base, J lost 0 bases, and 2 bases lay in between. The CDR3 is 13 residues long. Germline V CDR1 and CDR2: MGHRA, YSYEKL. CDR3 region: CASSQVSTDTQYF. The CDR3 DNA follows: TGCGCCAGCAGCCAAGTTAGCACAGATACGCAGTATTTT.

The chain uses TRBV4-3 and TRBJ2-7, with 11 nucleotides matching TRBD1. Per the germline V gene, CDR1 is LGHNA and CDR2 is YSLEER. CDR3 length equals 15 residues. V lost 4 bases and J lost 4; bases outside the gene matches: 6. This chain's CDR3 is CASSLGQGAHYEQYF. The CDR3 DNA follows: TGCGCCAGCAGCCTCGGACAGGGGGCCCATTACGAGCAGTACTTC.

The chain links TRBV27 to TRBJ1-5; D uncertain. V was shortened by 4 bases and J by 0 bases, with 10 bases between the two germline ends. The CDR3 has 15 residues. Germline-derived CDR1 and CDR2 are MNHEY and SMNVEV (reference sequence). For the CDR3, the DNA is TGTGCCAGCAGTTCCCTTGGGAATAGCAATCAGCCCCAGCATTTT. Translated: CASSSLGNSNQPQHF.

The chain joins TRBV7-8 to TRBJ1-5, with a tentative D call TRBD1 (5 bases). The CDR3 spans 14 residues. Germline-derived CDR1 and CDR2 are SGHVS and FQNEAQ. V shed 4 bases and J shed 4 bases, with 11 bases lying between them. CDR3 DNA: TGTGCCAGCAGCTCCCGACAGCCTAATCAGCCCCAGCATTTT. It codes for CASSSRQPNQPQHF.

The V gene is TRBV4-3, the J gene TRBJ1-3, with TRBD1 as a possible D gene (6 bases). Germline V lookup: CDR1 LGHNA, CDR2 YSLEER. Trimming stripped 0 bases from V and 0 bases from J, with 15 bases between. This CDR3 spans 18 amino acids. CDR3 in amino acids: CASSQEIGDIFSGNTIYF. The CDR3 nucleotides are TGCGCCAGCAGCCAAGAAATAGGGGACATCTTCTCTGGAAACACCATATATTTT.

The chain couples TRBV4-1 to TRBJ2-7, with 9 bases that match TRBD1. After removal of 4 bases from V and 5 bases from J, the junction contained 9 bases not matched to a gene. The CDR3 covers 15 residues. Germline-derived CDR1 and CDR2 are MGHRA and YSYEKL. The CDR3 DNA follows: TGCGCCAGCAGCCCCTGGGACAGGGCAGCTCACGAGCAGTACTTC. Protein: CASSPWDRAAHEQYF.

The rearrangement links TRBV11-2 to TRBJ2-7; D perhaps matches TRBD2 (6 bases). With 0 bases removed from V and 2 bases from J, the gap between germline ends came to 11 bases. The CDR3 runs 15 residues. Germline V gives CDR1 SGHAT, CDR2 FQNNGV. CDR3 coding DNA: TGTGCCAGCAGCTTAGAGGGGGGTTCAGCCTACGAGCAGTACTTC. Translated, it gives CASSLEGGSAYEQYF.

The genes are TRBV6-5 and TRBJ2-7; possible D gene TRBD1, 6 bases. Per the germline V gene, CDR1 is MNHEY and CDR2 is SVGAGI. CDR3 length: 14 amino acids. Trimming took 7 bases from V and 2 from J, leaving 15 bases between them. As DNA, the CDR3 is TGTGCCAGCACCGAAATTGACAGGCCCTACGAGCAGTACTTC. It is translated as CASTEIDRPYEQYF.

The chain employs TRBV10-3 and TRBJ1-5; D not resolved. The CDR3 length is 12 residues. Germline CDR1 reads ENHRY; CDR2 reads SYGVKD. Trimming removed 5 bases from V and 5 bases from J, with 7 bases in between. The CDR3 protein is CAISTWDQPQHF. The CDR3 DNA is TGTGCCATCAGTACGTGGGATCAGCCCCAGCATTTT.

The chain couples TRBV5-4 to TRBJ1-2; no clear D. Deletions cut 1 base from V and 4 bases from J, with 8 bases between. Germline lookup yields CDR1 SGHNT and CDR2 YYREEE (reference sequence). This CDR3 is 13 amino acids long. In DNA, the CDR3 is TGTGCCAGCAGCTTGACGGGAATCTATGGCTACACCTTC. It is translated as CASSLTGIYGYTF.

This clone was seen a single time. The chain is built from TRBV6-5 and TRBJ1-2, with 7 bases fitting TRBD1. Germline V gene data show CDR1 as MNHEY and CDR2 as SVGAGI. J lost 7 bases, V lost 4 bases, and 6 bases had no gene match. The CDR3 sequence is 13 residues long. DNA for the CDR3: TGTGCCAGCAGTTCAGCAGGGGGAGGTGGCTACACCTTC. Translating gives CASSSAGGGGYTF.

DNA for the CDR3: TGTGCCAGTAGGTATGGAAGGTACACTGAAGCTTTCTTT. Protein sequence: CASRYGRYTEAFF. The rearrangement joins TRBV19 to TRBJ1-1; D gene ambiguous. There are 13 residues in the CDR3. Trimming took 6 bases from V and 3 from J, leaving 11 bases between them. CDR1 and CDR2 (germline): LNHDA, SQIVND (reference sequence).

The gene calls are TRBV5-5 and TRBJ2-1; no clear D. Trimming took off 4 bases at V and 9 bases at J, with 11 bases between the two ends. CDR3 length: 12 amino acids. Per the germline V gene, CDR1 is SGHKS and CDR2 is YYEKEE (reference sequence). The CDR3 loop is CASSQLMGEQFF. Written as DNA, the CDR3 is TGTGCCAGCAGCCAGTTGATGGGTGAGCAGTTCTTC.